These 20 T cell receptor beta chains share one sample of origin, sequenced in a study of blood T cells in healthy people across ages. The authors ran a second PCR of 7 to 11 cycles using a sample-barcoded 5' primer and a J-beta primer mix. TCRdb reanalysed the 5' RACE reads using MiXCR and keeps one entry per CDR3 protein. This table has some 1.5 million distinct CDR3 sequences, over 25% appearing once. What was sequenced was blood. These receptors all come from a woman in her 30s in good health.

The rearrangement uses TRBV6-5 and TRBJ2-5; 11 bases are a match to TRBD2. The DNA end lines up better with TRBJ2-7; the J call may be wrong. CDR3 length equals 16 residues. The V gene's germline CDR1 is MNHEY and CDR2 SVGAGI. In DNA form, the CDR3 reads TGTGCCAGCAGTTGGGCCCGGCTAGCGGGGGGCCACGAGCAGTACTTC. Translation gives CASSWARLAGGHEQYF.

Of note for this clonotype: A much larger clone lies one base from this, so it may be a read error. This chain links TRBV7-2 with TRBJ2-1, with 10 bases aligning to TRBD2. The CDR3 has 17 residues. Per the germline V gene, CDR1 is SGHTA and CDR2 is FQGNSA. The CDR3 DNA follows: TGTGCCAGCGGCTTATCCGTCGTGGCTAGCGGGAGTGCTGAGCAGTTCTTC. Its translation: CASGLSVVASGSAEQFF.

This clonotype showed up just a few times. This chain joins TRBV12-3 or TRBV12-4 and TRBJ1-2, with D unresolved. The length of the CDR3 is 13 residues. Trimming shortened V by 5 bases and J by 8 bases, and 15 bases separated the two germline ends. CDR3 nucleotide sequence: TGTGCCAGCAGTACCCGGGGAGGCAGCGGCTACACCTTC. This translates into CASSTRGGSGYTF.

The V and J genes are TRBV12-3 or TRBV12-4 and TRBJ2-4; D is uncertain. V was trimmed by 3 bases and J by 13 bases, leaving 16 bases between them. The CDR3 covers 13 residues. The CDR3 loop is CASSFQVKGEQYF. The CDR3 DNA is TGTGCCAGCAGTTTTCAGGTTAAGGGTGAGCAGTACTTC.

A few counts support this clonotype. This chain uses TRBV20-1 with TRBJ2-3, with TRBD2 matching 9 bases. Germline CDR1 reads DFQATT; CDR2 reads SNEGSKA (reference sequence). The CDR3 has 13 residues. With 4 bases clipped from V and 4 bases from J, the junction kept 3 bases outside the gene matches. The CDR3 bases are TGCAGTGCTAAAGGGACTAGCCCAGATACGCAGTATTTT. Amino acid sequence: CSAKGTSPDTQYF.

Note on this clonotype: A read error may be the cause here, since a much bigger clone is one base away. The chain recombines TRBV12-3 or TRBV12-4 with TRBJ2-1, with 9 bases lining up with TRBD2. There are 15 residues in the CDR3. The CDR3 region has the DNA TGTGCCAGCAGTTTAGCTAGCGGGGGTCGCAATGAGCAGGTCTTC. It encodes CASSLASGGRNEQVF.

The V call is TRBV20-1, the J call TRBJ2-5; 7 bases line up with TRBD2. This CDR3 has 11 residues. V lost 6 bases and J lost 9; bases outside the gene matches: 7. From germline, CDR1 is DFQATT and CDR2 SNEGSKA (reference sequence). This CDR3 is CSAPLREAQYF. DNA of the CDR3: TGCAGTGCCCCGCTCCGGGAGGCCCAGTACTTC.

The sample holds a few counts of this clonotype. The rearrangement joins TRBV4-2 to TRBJ2-7, with D unresolved. V lost 0 bases to trimming and J lost 1 base, with 13 bases between them. The CDR3 loop spans 16 amino acids. Germline loops: CDR1 LGHNA, CDR2 YNFKEQ. The CDR3: CASSQDLGSRSYEQYF. In DNA, the CDR3 is TGTGCCAGCAGCCAAGATCTGGGTAGCAGGTCCTACGAGCAGTACTTC.

J is TRBJ1-2 and V is TRBV12-3 or TRBV12-4, with unresolved D. Trimming pared 3 bases from V and 4 bases from J, leaving 9 bases between. The CDR3 totals 13 residues. In DNA, the CDR3 is TGTGCCAGCAGTTTCGTGGGGAGCTATGGCTACACCTTC. Translating gives CASSFVGSYGYTF.

The J gene is TRBJ2-5, the V gene TRBV9; D may be TRBD1 or TRBD2 (5 bases each). The V and J ends lost 2 bases and 2 bases respectively, with 13 bases between them. CDR3 length equals 15 residues. Germline values: CDR1 SGDLS, CDR2 YYNGEE. The DNA of the CDR3 is TGTGCCAGCAGCGTCCGTTCGGGACGGCAAGAGACCCAGTACTTC. This encodes CASSVRSGRQETQYF.

In its sample, this clonotype was seen many times. This rearrangement joins TRBV27 to TRBJ2-1; 7 bases fit TRBD1. Germline CDR1 is MNHEY and CDR2 is SMNVEV (reference sequence). The CDR3 spans 17 residues. V gave up 4 bases and J gave up 2 bases; unmatched junction bases: 11. The CDR3 nucleotides are TGTGCCAGCAGTTCCCTAGGGGGCCTACCCACCTACAATGAGCAGTTCTTC. Translating it yields CASSSLGGLPTYNEQFF.

This sequence joins TRBV12-3 or TRBV12-4 and TRBJ2-7; D is ambiguous. The J call is in doubt because the DNA end fits TRBJ2-5 better. The CDR3 extends over 14 amino acids. The CDR3 here is CASTLILGEETQYF. Written as DNA, the CDR3 is TGTGCCAGCACCCTGATCCTTGGGGAAGAGACCCAGTACTTC.

As regards this clonotype: At one boundary the junction diverges from the germline segment, which might be a read error. This rearrangement joins TRBV28 to TRBJ1-2; no firm D call. Germline V CDR1 and CDR2: MDHEN, SYDVKM. CDR3 length equals 12 residues. The CDR3, as DNA: TGTACCAGCGTTCTGTCTGGCTATGGCTACACCTTC. Its translation: CTSVLSGYGYTF.

This clonotype was seen a few times. The chain has TRBV18 and TRBJ2-7; 11 nucleotides match TRBD2. CDR1 KGHSH and CDR2 LQKENI come from the germline V gene. This CDR3 is 15 amino acids long. J lost 6 bases, V lost 8 bases, and 12 bases had no gene match. CDR3 DNA sequence: TGTGCCAGCAGCCCAAATCTAGCGGGAGGAACCGAGCAGTACTTC. It specifies CASSPNLAGGTEQYF.

This clonotype was seen repeatedly, ten times or more. The chain combines TRBV7-2 with TRBJ2-3; no firm D call. Germline CDR1 and CDR2: SGHTA and FQGNSA. Trimming stripped 5 bases from V and 4 bases from J, with 16 bases between. This CDR3 contains 15 residues. The CDR3 DNA follows: TGTGCCAGCAGCATGGAAATGGCTCAGTCAGATACGCAGTATTTT. This encodes CASSMEMAQSDTQYF.

This clonotype was seen a few times. The chain recombines TRBV6-2 or TRBV6-3 with TRBJ1-5; D is unclear. The CDR3 is made up of 13 amino acids. Trimming took off 8 bases at V and 0 bases at J, with 8 bases between the two ends. Germline V gene data show CDR1 as MNHEY and CDR2 as SVGEGT. The CDR3 region has the DNA TGTGCCAGCCGCCAAGCTAGCAATCAGCCCCAGCATTTT. As protein: CASRQASNQPQHF.

Many counts were recorded for this clonotype. The chain has TRBV6-1 and TRBJ1-2; D not certain. Germline CDR1 is MNHNS and CDR2 is SASEGT. The V gene lost 6 bases and the J gene lost 5 bases, with 13 bases spanning the gap. This CDR3 comprises 13 residues. The CDR3 loop is CASSRAGNYGYTF. The CDR3 DNA is TGTGCCAGCAGCCGAGCGGGGAATTATGGCTACACCTTC.

This rearrangement joins TRBV12-3 or TRBV12-4 to TRBJ2-4; perhaps TRBD1 as D (6 bases). The end of the DNA aligns better with TRBJ2-7, so the J call may be wrong. CDR3 size: 14 residues. This CDR3 reads CASSRSQGKYEQYF. The CDR3 DNA reads TGTGCCAGCAGCCGCTCCCAGGGGAAGTACGAGCAGTACTTC.

The V gene is TRBV21-1, the J gene TRBJ1-1. TRBV21-1 is shown as a pseudogene. This CDR3 comprises 14 residues. CDR3 in amino acids: CASSKTSRSTEAFF. CDR3 bases: TGTGCCAGCAGCAAAACCTCAAGGAGCACTGAAGCTTTCTTT.

V and J are TRBV5-5 and TRBJ1-2; TRBD1 agrees at 9 bases. V shed 10 bases, J shed 4 bases, and the junction held 11 bases outside the gene matches. The CDR3 is made up of 14 amino acids. CDR1 is SGHKS and CDR2 is YYEKEE in the germline V gene (reference sequence). The CDR3 DNA reads as TGTGCCCCCCGGCGGGACAGGGTACTCTATGGCTACACCTTC. It translates to CAPRRDRVLYGYTF.